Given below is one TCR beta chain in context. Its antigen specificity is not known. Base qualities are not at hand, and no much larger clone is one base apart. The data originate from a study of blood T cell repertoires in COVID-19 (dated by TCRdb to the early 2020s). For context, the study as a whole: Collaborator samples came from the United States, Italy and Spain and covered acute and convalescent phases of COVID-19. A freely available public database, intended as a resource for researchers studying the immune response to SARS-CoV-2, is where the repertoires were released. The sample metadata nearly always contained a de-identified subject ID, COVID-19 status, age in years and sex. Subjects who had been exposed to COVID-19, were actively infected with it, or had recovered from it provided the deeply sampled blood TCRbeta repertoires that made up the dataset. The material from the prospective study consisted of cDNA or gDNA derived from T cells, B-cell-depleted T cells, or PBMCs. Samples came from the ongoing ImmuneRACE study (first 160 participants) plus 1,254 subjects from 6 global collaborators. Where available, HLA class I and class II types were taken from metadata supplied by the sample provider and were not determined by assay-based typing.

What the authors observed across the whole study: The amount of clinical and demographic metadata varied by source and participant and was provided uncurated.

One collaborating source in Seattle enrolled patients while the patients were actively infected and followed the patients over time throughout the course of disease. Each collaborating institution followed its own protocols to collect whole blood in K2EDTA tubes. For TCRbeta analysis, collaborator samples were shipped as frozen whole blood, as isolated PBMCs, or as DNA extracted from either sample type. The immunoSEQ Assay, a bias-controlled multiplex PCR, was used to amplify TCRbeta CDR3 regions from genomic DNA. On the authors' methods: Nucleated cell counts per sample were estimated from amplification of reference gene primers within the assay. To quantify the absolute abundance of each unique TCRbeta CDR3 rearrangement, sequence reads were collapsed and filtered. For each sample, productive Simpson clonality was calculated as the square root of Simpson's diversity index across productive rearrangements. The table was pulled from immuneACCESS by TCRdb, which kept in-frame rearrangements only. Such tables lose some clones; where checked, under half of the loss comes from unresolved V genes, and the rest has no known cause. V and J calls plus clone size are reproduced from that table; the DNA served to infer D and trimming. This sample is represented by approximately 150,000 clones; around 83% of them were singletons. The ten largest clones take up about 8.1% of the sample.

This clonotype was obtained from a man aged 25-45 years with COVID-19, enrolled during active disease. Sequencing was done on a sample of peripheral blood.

CDR3 region: CASSRLGQGVHF. The bases are TGTGCCAGCAGTAGACTAGGACAGGGAGTCCACTTT. The sequence joins TRBV28 to TRBJ1-6; 8 bases in the middle match TRBD1. At the junction V is shortened by 5 bases and J by 17 bases; bases outside the gene matches: 8. From its cysteine to its phenylalanine, the CDR3 spans 12 amino acids. Kept here is only the CDR3 DNA, which spans 36 bases and is read in frame from base 1. Per the germline V gene, MDHEN is the CDR1 and SYDVKM is the CDR2.